The rows below give T cell receptor beta chains drawn from one sample of a study of T cell clones after liver transplantation. This table comes from immunoSEQ multiplex PCR, and its TCRdb copy is limited to in-frame clones, with some not included. The data hold roughly 100,000 clones, with around 84% observed a single time. The sample was CD4+ T cells from blood, taken 45 to 50 months after liver transplant. The receptors originated from a human patient who received a liver transplant. Some T cells may be the graft donor's. Each CDR3 is given with its conserved first and last residue. The D gene is left open where the match is weak. The size entry is marked missing in some rows and otherwise reads once, few, many or a size class.

d_gene: TRBD1
abundance: -
j_gene: TRBJ2-5
v_gene: TRBV19
CDR3aa: CASSGTGRETQYF
CDR3nt: TGTGCCAGTAGTGGGACAGGGCGGGAGACCCAGTACTTC

d_gene: -
abundance: -
j_gene: TRBJ2-6
v_gene: TRBV7-3
CDR3aa: CASSRGTGSGANVLTF
CDR3nt: TGTGCCAGCAGCCGGGGGACTGGCTCTGGGGCCAACGTCCTGACTTTC

d_gene: -
abundance: once
j_gene: TRBJ2-2
v_gene: TRBV12-5
CDR3aa: CASGLDSLNTGELFF
CDR3nt: TGTGCTAGTGGTTTGGACAGCCTAAACACCGGGGAGCTGTTTTTT

d_gene: -
abundance: -
j_gene: TRBJ1-3
v_gene: TRBV19
CDR3aa: CASSTDGSSGNTIYF
CDR3nt: TGTGCCAGTAGTACAGACGGGAGCTCTGGAAACACCATATATTTT

d_gene: TRBD2
abundance: -
j_gene: TRBJ2-3
v_gene: TRBV4-2
CDR3aa: CASSQERSGGPTDTQYF
CDR3nt: TGTGCCAGCAGCCAAGAGAGAAGCGGGGGCCCCACAGATACGCAGTATTTT

d_gene: -
abundance: -
j_gene: TRBJ1-1
v_gene: TRBV27
CDR3aa: CASKGRGTNTEAFF
CDR3nt: TGTGCCAGTAAAGGTCGGGGAACGAACACTGAAGCTTTCTTT

d_gene: -
abundance: -
j_gene: TRBJ1-3
v_gene: TRBV6-5
CDR3aa: CASSYSFRSSGNTIYF
CDR3nt: TGTGCCAGCAGTTACTCGTTCAGGAGCTCTGGAAACACCATATATTTT

d_gene: -
abundance: -
j_gene: TRBJ2-7
v_gene: TRBV5-4
CDR3aa: CASSLVGSPYEQYF
CDR3nt: TGTGCCAGCAGCTTGGTGGGCTCTCCCTACGAGCAGTACTTC

d_gene: -
abundance: once
j_gene: TRBJ1-2
v_gene: TRBV6-5
CDR3aa: CASRPDGGANYGYTF
CDR3nt: TGTGCCAGCAGGCCCGATGGGGGCGCTAACTATGGCTACACCTTC

d_gene: -
abundance: -
j_gene: TRBJ2-1
v_gene: TRBV9
CDR3aa: CASSVGPPRGEQFF
CDR3nt: TGTGCCAGCAGCGTAGGACCTCCGAGGGGCGAGCAGTTCTTC

d_gene: TRBD2
abundance: -
j_gene: TRBJ2-7
v_gene: TRBV9
CDR3aa: CASSYLTSGGRFSSYEQYF
CDR3nt: TGTGCCAGCAGCTACCTGACTAGCGGGGGGCGTTTTAGCTCCTACGAGCAGTACTTC

d_gene: TRBD1
abundance: -
j_gene: TRBJ2-1
v_gene: TRBV7-6
CDR3aa: CASSLGGGSPEQFF
CDR3nt: TGTGCCAGCAGCTTAGGAGGGGGCTCCCCTGAGCAGTTCTTC

d_gene: -
abundance: few
j_gene: TRBJ1-2
v_gene: TRBV6-5
CDR3aa: CASKGGYGYTF
CDR3nt: TGTGCCAGCAAGGGCGGGTATGGCTACACCTTC

d_gene: TRBD1
abundance: -
j_gene: TRBJ1-1
v_gene: TRBV5-1
CDR3aa: CASSLRSGTVLGSTEAFF
CDR3nt: TGCGCCAGCAGCTTGCGTTCGGGGACAGTTTTAGGGAGCACTGAAGCTTTCTTT

d_gene: -
abundance: -
j_gene: TRBJ2-2
v_gene: TRBV6-5
CDR3aa: CASSKQTWNTGELFF
CDR3nt: TGTGCCAGCAGTAAACAGACATGGAACACCGGGGAGCTGTTTTTT

d_gene: TRBD2
abundance: -
j_gene: TRBJ2-3
v_gene: TRBV7-2
CDR3aa: CASSLDSSGNTDTQYF
CDR3nt: TGTGCCAGCAGCTTAGATTCTAGCGGGAACACAGATACGCAGTATTTT

d_gene: -
abundance: -
j_gene: TRBJ2-7
v_gene: TRBV7-2
CDR3aa: CASSSSGPGGRMQYF
CDR3nt: TGTGCCAGCAGCTCATCAGGCCCGGGGGGCCGGATGCAGTACTTC

d_gene: TRBD2
abundance: -
j_gene: TRBJ2-7
v_gene: TRBV6-1
CDR3aa: CASSEALLAGVKVQYF
CDR3nt: TGTGCCAGCAGTGAAGCGCTCTTAGCGGGAGTTAAAGTGCAGTACTTC

d_gene: TRBD2
abundance: -
j_gene: TRBJ2-5
v_gene: TRBV5-1
CDR3aa: CASSPRTSGSRETQYF
CDR3nt: TGCGCCAGCAGCCCCCGGACTAGCGGGAGTCGGGAGACCCAGTACTTC

d_gene: -
abundance: -
j_gene: TRBJ2-1
v_gene: TRBV28
CDR3aa: CASSKTRLARQDEQFF
CDR3nt: TGTGCCAGCAGTAAGACACGTTTAGCGAGACAAGATGAGCAGTTCTTC

d_gene: TRBD1
abundance: -
j_gene: TRBJ1-4
v_gene: TRBV4-1
CDR3aa: CASSPDRGVEKLFF
CDR3nt: TGCGCCAGCAGCCCGGACAGGGGAGTTGAAAAACTGTTTTTT

d_gene: -
abundance: once
j_gene: TRBJ1-1
v_gene: TRBV27
CDR3aa: CASSSLGAGVNTEAFF
CDR3nt: TGTGCCAGCAGTTCTCTAGGGGCAGGGGTAAACACTGAAGCTTTCTTT

d_gene: TRBD2
abundance: -
j_gene: TRBJ2-5
v_gene: TRBV25-1
CDR3aa: CASQRGLAGQETQYF
CDR3nt: TGTGCCAGCCAAAGAGGACTAGCGGGACAAGAGACCCAGTACTTC

d_gene: TRBD1
abundance: -
j_gene: TRBJ2-2
v_gene: TRBV13
CDR3aa: CASIFRGPTNTGELFF
CDR3nt: TGTGCCAGCATTTTCAGGGGGCCAACAAACACCGGGGAGCTGTTTTTT

d_gene: -
abundance: -
j_gene: TRBJ1-5
v_gene: TRBV5-1
CDR3aa: CASSPLSGFNQPQHF
CDR3nt: TGCGCCAGCAGCCCCTTATCGGGTTTCAATCAGCCCCAGCATTTT

d_gene: -
abundance: -
j_gene: TRBJ1-4
v_gene: TRBV7-2
CDR3aa: CASSSRTEKLFF
CDR3nt: TGTGCCAGCAGCTCTAGGACTGAAAAACTGTTTTTT

d_gene: -
abundance: once
j_gene: TRBJ1-1
v_gene: TRBV28
CDR3aa: CASSRMGEAFF
CDR3nt: TGTGCCAGCAGTAGGATGGGTGAAGCTTTCTTT

d_gene: -
abundance: -
j_gene: TRBJ1-1
v_gene: TRBV19
CDR3aa: CASSTQAQNTEAFF
CDR3nt: TGTGCCAGTAGTACGCAGGCCCAGAACACTGAAGCTTTCTTT

d_gene: -
abundance: -
j_gene: TRBJ2-1
v_gene: TRBV19
CDR3aa: CASSIAQTSLGEQFF
CDR3nt: TGTGCCAGTAGTATAGCTCAGACTAGTTTGGGTGAGCAGTTCTTC

d_gene: TRBD1
abundance: -
j_gene: TRBJ2-5
v_gene: TRBV19
CDR3aa: CASPTGQILQETQYF
CDR3nt: TGTGCCAGTCCTACGGGACAGATTCTCCAAGAGACCCAGTACTTC

d_gene: -
abundance: few
j_gene: TRBJ1-3
v_gene: TRBV7-2
CDR3aa: CASKGPGSGNTIYF
CDR3nt: TGTGCCAGCAAAGGGCCGGGGTCTGGAAACACCATATATTTT